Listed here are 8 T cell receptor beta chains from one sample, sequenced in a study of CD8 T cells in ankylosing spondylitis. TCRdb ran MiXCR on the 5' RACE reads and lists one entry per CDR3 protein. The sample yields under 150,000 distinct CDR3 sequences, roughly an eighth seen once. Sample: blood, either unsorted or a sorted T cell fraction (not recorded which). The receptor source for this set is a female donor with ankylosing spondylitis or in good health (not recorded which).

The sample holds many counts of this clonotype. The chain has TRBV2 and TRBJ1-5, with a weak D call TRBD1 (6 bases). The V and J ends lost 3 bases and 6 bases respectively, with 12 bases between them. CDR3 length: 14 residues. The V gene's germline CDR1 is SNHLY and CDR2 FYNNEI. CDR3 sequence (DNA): TGTGCCAGCAGTGATTTAACAGGGACTCAGCCCCAGCATTTT. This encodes CASSDLTGTQPQHF.

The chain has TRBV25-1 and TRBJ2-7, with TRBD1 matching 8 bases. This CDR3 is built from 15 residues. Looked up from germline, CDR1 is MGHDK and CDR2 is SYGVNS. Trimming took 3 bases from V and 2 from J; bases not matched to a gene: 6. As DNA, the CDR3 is TGTGCCAGCAGTGACCCTGCGACAGGGGCCTACGAGCAGTACTTC. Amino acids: CASSDPATGAYEQYF.

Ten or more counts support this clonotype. CDR3: CASSQGIGGADTQYF. The CDR3, as DNA: TGCGCCAGCAGCCAGGGCATCGGGGGAGCAGATACGCAGTATTTT. The chain combines TRBV4-1 with TRBJ2-3, with a possible D match to TRBD2 (6 bases). This CDR3 has 15 amino acids. V was pared by 3 bases and J by 4 bases, with 14 bases between. Per germline, CDR1 MGHRA and CDR2 YSYEKL.

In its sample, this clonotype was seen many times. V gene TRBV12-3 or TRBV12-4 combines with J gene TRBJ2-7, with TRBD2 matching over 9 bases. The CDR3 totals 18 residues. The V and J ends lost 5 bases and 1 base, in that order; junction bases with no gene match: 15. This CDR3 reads CASSPGLAGGPKSYEQYF. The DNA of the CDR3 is TGTGCCAGCAGTCCTGGCCTGGCGGGAGGGCCTAAGTCCTACGAGCAGTACTTC.

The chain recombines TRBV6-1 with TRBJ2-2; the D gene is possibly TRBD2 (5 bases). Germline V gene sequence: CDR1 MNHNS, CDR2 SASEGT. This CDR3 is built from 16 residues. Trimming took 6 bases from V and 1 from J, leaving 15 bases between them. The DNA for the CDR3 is TGTGCCAGCAGGGACCGTCCGGCGGGGAACACCGGGGAGCTGTTTTTT. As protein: CASRDRPAGNTGELFF.

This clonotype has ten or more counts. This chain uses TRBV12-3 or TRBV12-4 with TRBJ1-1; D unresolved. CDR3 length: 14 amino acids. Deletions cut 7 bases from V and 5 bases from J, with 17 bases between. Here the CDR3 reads CASTRHDTKTEAFF. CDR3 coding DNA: TGTGCCAGCACCCGACACGATACGAAGACTGAAGCTTTCTTT.

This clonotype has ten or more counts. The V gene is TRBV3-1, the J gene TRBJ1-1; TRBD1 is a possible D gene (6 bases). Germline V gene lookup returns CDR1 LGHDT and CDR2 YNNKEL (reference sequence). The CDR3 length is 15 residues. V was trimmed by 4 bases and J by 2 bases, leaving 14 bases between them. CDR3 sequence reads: CASSPTRQANTEAFF. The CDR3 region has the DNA TGTGCCAGCAGCCCCACCCGACAGGCCAACACTGAAGCTTTCTTT. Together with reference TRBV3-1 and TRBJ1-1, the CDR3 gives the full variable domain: DTAVSQTPKYLVTQMGNDKSIKCEQNLGHDTMYWYKQDSKKFLKIMFSYNNKELIINETVPNRFSPKSPDKAHLNLHINSLELGDSAVYFCASSPTRQANTEAFFGQGTRLTVV.

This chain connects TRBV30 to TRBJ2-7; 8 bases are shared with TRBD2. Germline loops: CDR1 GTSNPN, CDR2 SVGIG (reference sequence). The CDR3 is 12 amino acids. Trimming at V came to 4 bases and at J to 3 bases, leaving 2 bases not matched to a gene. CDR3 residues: CAWTGGGYEQYF. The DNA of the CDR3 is TGTGCCTGGACCGGGGGGGGCTACGAGCAGTACTTC.